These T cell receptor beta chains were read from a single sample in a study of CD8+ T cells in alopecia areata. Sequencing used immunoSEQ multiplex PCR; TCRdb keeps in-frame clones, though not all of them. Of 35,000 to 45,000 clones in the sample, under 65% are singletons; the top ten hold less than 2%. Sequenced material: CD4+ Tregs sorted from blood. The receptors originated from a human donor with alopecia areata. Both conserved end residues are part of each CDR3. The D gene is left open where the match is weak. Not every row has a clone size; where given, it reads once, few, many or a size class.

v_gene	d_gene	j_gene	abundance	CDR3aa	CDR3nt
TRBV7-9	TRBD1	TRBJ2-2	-	CASSLGQPNTGELFF	TGTGCCAGCAGCTTGGGACAGCCTAACACCGGGGAGCTGTTTTTT
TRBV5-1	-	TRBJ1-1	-	CASSPGPLLNTEAFF	TGCGCCAGCAGCCCGGGACCTCTATTGAACACTGAAGCTTTCTTT
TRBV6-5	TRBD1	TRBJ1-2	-	CASSYGDRVDGYTF	TGTGCCAGCAGTTACGGGGACAGGGTAGATGGCTACACCTTC
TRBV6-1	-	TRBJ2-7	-	CASSELGYEQYF	TGTGCCAGCAGTGAATTGGGTTACGAGCAGTACTTC
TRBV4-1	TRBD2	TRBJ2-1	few	CASSRTSEPNNEQFF	TGCGCCAGCAGCCGGACTAGCGAACCAAACAATGAGCAGTTCTTC
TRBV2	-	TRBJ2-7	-	CASKSGYEQYF	TGTGCCAGCAAATCAGGGTACGAGCAGTACTTC
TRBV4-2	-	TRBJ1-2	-	CASSQETHRTVAYGYTF	TGTGCCAGCAGCCAAGAAACCCACCGGACAGTGGCATATGGCTACACCTTC
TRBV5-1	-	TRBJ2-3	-	CASSFADLSTDTQYF	TGCGCCAGCAGCTTCGCAGACCTTAGCACAGATACGCAGTATTTT
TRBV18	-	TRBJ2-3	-	CASSPTPVPDTQYF	TGTGCCAGCTCACCCACACCCGTCCCAGATACGCAGTATTTT
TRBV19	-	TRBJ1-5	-	CATTDSYSNQPQHF	TGTGCCACTACCGACTCTTATAGCAATCAGCCCCAGCATTTT
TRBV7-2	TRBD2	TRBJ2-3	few	CASSSGLAVRTDTQYF	TGTGCCAGCAGCTCCGGACTAGCGGTTCGCACAGATACGCAGTATTTT
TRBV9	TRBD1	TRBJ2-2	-	CASSVSTGVTAGELFF	TGTGCCAGCAGCGTTAGTACAGGGGTAACAGCGGGGGAGCTGTTTTTT
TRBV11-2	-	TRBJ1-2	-	CASSLEAEYYGYTF	TGTGCCAGCAGCTTAGAGGCCGAATACTATGGCTACACCTTC
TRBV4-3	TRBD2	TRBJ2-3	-	CASSPKVLAGEDTQYF	TGCGCCAGCAGCCCCAAGGTACTAGCGGGAGAAGATACGCAGTATTTT
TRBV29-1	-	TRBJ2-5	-	CSVVPVRETQYF	TGCAGCGTTGTCCCAGTACGAGAGACCCAGTACTTC
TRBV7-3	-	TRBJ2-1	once	CASSTQGPRRNEQFF	TGTGCCAGCAGCACACAGGGACCCCGCAGGAATGAGCAGTTCTTC
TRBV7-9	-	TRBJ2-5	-	CASSAGQWTQETQYF	TGTGCCAGCAGCGCGGGACAGTGGACCCAAGAGACCCAGTACTTC
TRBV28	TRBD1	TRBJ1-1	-	CATEAGTDLEAFF	TGTGCCACCGAAGCGGGGACAGATCTTGAAGCTTTCTTT
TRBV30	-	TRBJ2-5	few	CAWSGTVLRETQYF	TGTGCCTGGAGTGGGACGGTCTTGCGTGAGACCCAGTACTTC
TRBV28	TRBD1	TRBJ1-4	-	CASSETGINEKLFF	TGTGCCAGCAGTGAGACAGGGATTAATGAAAAACTGTTTTTT
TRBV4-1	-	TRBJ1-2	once	CASSPRRGEANYGYTF	TGCGCCAGCAGCCCTCGAAGGGGGGAGGCTAACTATGGCTACACCTTC
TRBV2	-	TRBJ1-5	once	CASSVDSRNQPQHF	TGTGCCAGCAGTGTGGACAGCCGCAATCAGCCCCAGCATTTT
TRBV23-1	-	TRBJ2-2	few	CASSQSGGTNTGELFF	TGCGCCAGCAGTCAATCGGGGGGTACGAACACCGGGGAGCTGTTTTTT
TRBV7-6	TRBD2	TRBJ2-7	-	CASSLAGAGDEQYF	TGTGCCAGCAGTCTAGCGGGGGCCGGCGACGAGCAGTACTTC
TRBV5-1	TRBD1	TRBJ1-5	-	CASSPQGAGQPQHF	TGCGCCAGCAGCCCACAGGGGGCGGGTCAGCCCCAGCATTTT
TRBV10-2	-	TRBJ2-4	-	CATSEPGRGAKNIQYF	TGCGCCACCTCCGAGCCAGGAAGGGGAGCCAAAAACATTCAGTACTTC
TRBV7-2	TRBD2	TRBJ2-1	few	CASSSLAGYEQFF	TGTGCCAGCAGTTCACTAGCGGGATATGAGCAGTTCTTC